A single T cell receptor beta chain is shown here with its context. The antigen remains unidentified. This CDR3 spans 16 amino acids. CDR1 and CDR2 (germline): GTSNPN, SVGIG (reference sequence). J was trimmed by 0 bases and V by 0 bases; bases with no gene match: 5. The sample comes from a study of human T cells and chemical hapten exposure. Study-wide findings and caveats: Since the donors had alopecia, their immune response may not be the same as that of healthy people.

The study used a library that attached unique molecular identifiers to individual cDNA molecules. Using its own MiXCR run on the RACE reads, TCRdb lists one record per CDR3 protein. The data contain 350,000 to 400,000 distinct CDR3 sequences, 4.5% to 5.5% of them singletons. The time point: pre-sensitization, week 0. The treatment denotes: therapeutic diphenylcyclopropenone sensitization with weekly scalp DPC. This chain connects TRBV30 to TRBJ2-3, with TRBD2 matching 8 bases. This TCR was recovered from a woman between 50 and 59 years old with alopecia areata. Some clones in this sample may be carry-over from other donors' samples. Here the sequenced sample was whole blood, taken in connection with sensitization to the hapten diphenylcyclopropenone (DPC). The CDR3 spells CAWSVFAGGSTDTQYF. CDR3 DNA sequence: TGTGCCTGGAGTGTTTTTGCGGGAGGTAGCACAGATACGCAGTATTTT.